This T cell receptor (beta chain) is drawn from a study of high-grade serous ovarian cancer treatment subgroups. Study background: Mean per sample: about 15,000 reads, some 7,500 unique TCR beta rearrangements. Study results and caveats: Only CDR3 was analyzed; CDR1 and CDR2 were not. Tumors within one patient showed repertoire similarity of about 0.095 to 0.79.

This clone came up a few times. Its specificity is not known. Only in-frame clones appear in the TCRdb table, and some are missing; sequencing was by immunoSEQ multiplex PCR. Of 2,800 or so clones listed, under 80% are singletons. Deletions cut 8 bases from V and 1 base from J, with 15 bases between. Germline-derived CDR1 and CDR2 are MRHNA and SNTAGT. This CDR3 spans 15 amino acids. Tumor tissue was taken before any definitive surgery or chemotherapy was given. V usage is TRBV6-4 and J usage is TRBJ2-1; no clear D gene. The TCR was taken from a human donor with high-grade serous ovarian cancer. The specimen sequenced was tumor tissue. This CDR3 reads CASPNAKISYNEQFF. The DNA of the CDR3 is TGTGCCAGCCCTAACGCAAAAATTTCCTACAATGAGCAGTTCTTC.